This paragraph covers one TCR beta chain sequence. Its antigen is not known. Profiling relied on immunoSEQ multiplex PCR, and the TCRdb table lists in-frame clones only, not all of them. The sample includes more than 70,000 clones, around four fifths of them seen just once. The data are from a study of OX40 agonist ivuxolimab in advanced cancers. Study-level information: People in dose escalation had one of these cancers: hepatocellular carcinoma, melanoma, renal cell or head and neck cancer. Whole-study results and caveats: In the expanded peripheral T cells, antigen specificity was never determined. Partial responders receiving 0.1-3.0 mg/kg showed among the lowest clonal expansion.

Blood draws occurred at baseline, cycle 4 day 1, and cycle 7 day 1. The receptor was isolated from an adult with an advanced solid tumor such as melanoma, head and neck, liver or kidney cancer. Specimen: CD4+ or CD8+ T cells sorted from blood, collected in a trial of the OX40 agonist ivuxolimab.

Here the CDR3 reads CASSQVAVGETQYF. The DNA for the CDR3 is TGCGCCAGCAGCCAAGTTGCCGTAGGAGAGACCCAGTACTTC. The rearrangement links TRBV4-1 to TRBJ2-5; D is unclear. The germline V gene has CDR1 MGHRA and CDR2 YSYEKL. The CDR3 consists of 14 residues. Trimming cost V 1 base and J 4 bases, with 10 bases left between them.